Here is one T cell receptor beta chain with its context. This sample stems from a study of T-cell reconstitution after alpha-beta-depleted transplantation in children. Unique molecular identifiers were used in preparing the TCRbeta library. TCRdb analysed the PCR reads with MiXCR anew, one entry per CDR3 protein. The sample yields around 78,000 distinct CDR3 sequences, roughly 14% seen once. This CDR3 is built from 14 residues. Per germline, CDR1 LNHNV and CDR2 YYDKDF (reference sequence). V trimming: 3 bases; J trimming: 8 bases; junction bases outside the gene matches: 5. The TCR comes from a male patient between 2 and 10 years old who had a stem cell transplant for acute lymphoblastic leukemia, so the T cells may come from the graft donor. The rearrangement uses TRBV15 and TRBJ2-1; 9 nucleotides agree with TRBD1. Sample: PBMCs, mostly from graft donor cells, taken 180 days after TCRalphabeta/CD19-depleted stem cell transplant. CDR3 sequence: CATSSGQGNDEQFF. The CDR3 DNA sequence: TGTGCCACCAGCAGCGGACAGGGGAACGATGAGCAGTTCTTC. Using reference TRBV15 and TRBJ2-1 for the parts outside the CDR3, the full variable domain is DAMVIQNPRYQVTQFGKPVTLSCSQTLNHNVMYWYQQKSSQAPKLLFHYYDKDFNNEADTPDNFQSRRPNTSFCFLDIRSPGLGDTAMYLCATSSGQGNDEQFFGPGTRLTVL.